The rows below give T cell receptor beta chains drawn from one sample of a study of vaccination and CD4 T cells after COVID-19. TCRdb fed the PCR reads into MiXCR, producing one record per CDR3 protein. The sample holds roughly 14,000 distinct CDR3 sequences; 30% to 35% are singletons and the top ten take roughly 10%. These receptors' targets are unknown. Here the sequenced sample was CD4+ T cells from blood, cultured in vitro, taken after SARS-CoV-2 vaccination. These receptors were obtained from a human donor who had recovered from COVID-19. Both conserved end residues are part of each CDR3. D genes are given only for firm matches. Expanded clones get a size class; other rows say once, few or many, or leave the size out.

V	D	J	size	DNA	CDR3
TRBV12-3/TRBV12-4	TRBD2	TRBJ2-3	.	TGTGCCAGCAGCGGACTAGCGGGGCTAAGCACAGATACGCAGTATTTT	CASSGLAGLSTDTQYF
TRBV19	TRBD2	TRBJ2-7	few	TGTGCCAGTAGCTCGACCGGGACTAGCGGCTACGAGCAGTACTTC	CASSSTGTSGYEQYF
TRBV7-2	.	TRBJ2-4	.	TGTGCCAGCAGCTCCTCCCCGGGACTCACGAGCAACATTCAGTACTTC	CASSSSPGLTSNIQYF
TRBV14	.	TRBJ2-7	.	TGTGCCAGCAGCCAACCGGGACCCTCCTACGAGCAGTACTTC	CASSQPGPSYEQYF
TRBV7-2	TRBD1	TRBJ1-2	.	TGTGCCAGCAGCCCAAGGACAGGGGTAATTAAAGACTATGGCTACACCTTC	CASSPRTGVIKDYGYTF
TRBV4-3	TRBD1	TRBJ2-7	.	TGCGCCAGCAGCCGCACGACAGGGGGCCTTTCCTACGAGCAGTACTTC	CASSRTTGGLSYEQYF
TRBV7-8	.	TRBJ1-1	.	TGTGCCAGCAGCTCCCGGGACACGAACACTGAAGCTTTCTTT	CASSSRDTNTEAFF
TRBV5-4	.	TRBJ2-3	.	TGTGCCAGCAGCCCCGACTATGGTATGCAGTATTTT	CASSPDYGMQYF
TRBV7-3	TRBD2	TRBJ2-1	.	TGTGCCAGCAGCAGGGATGGCGGGAGGGCCGATGAGCAGTTCTTC	CASSRDGGRADEQFF
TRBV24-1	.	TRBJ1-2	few	TGTGCCACTTCAACGGGACTTGGCTATGGCTACACCTTC	CATSTGLGYGYTF
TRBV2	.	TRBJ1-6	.	TGTGCCAGCAGTGAAGCTTTATCTTCACCCCTCCACTTT	CASSEALSSPLHF
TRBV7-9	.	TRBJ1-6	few	TGTGCCAGCAGCTTATTAGGGCCCCTGGGTAATTCACCCCTCCACTTT	CASSLLGPLGNSPLHF
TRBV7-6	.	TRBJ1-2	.	TGTGCCAGCAGCAGCGGGGGTGATCCCTATGGCTACACCTTC	CASSSGGDPYGYTF
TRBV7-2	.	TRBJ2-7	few	TGTGCCAGCAGCTTAGCGGGTGGTACGGTCTACGAGCAGTACTTC	CASSLAGGTVYEQYF
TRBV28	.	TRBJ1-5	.	TGTGCCAGCAGCAATGGGGGTGGACAGCCCCAGCATTTT	CASSNGGGQPQHF
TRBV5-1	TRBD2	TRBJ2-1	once	TGCGCCAGCAGCAGCCATTCGGGAGGGCCCTACAATGAGCAGTTCTTC	CASSSHSGGPYNEQFF
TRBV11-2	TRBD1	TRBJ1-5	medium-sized	TGTGCCAGCAGCCTGGGACAGGGCCCCAATCAGCCCCAGCATTTT	CASSLGQGPNQPQHF
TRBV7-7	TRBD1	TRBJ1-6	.	TGTGCTAGCAGGCGACCGGGACAGGGGACTTCACCCCTCCACTTT	CASRRPGQGTSPLHF
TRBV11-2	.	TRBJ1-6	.	TGTGCCAGCAGCCCAGACAGATATAATTCACCCCTCCACTTT	CASSPDRYNSPLHF
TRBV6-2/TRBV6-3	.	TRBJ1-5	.	TGTGCCAGCAGGCAACACGCCGATAGCAATCAGCCCCAGCATTTT	CASRQHADSNQPQHF
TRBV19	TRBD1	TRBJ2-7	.	TGTGCCAGCAAGGGGTCGGGACAGGGCTACGAGCAGTACTTC	CASKGSGQGYEQYF
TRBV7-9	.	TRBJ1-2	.	TGTGCCAGCACCGAATGGGCAGCTAACTATGGCTACACCTTC	CASTEWAANYGYTF
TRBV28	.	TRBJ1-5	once	TGTGCCAGCTTTCCCAACCCCCCAAGCAATCAGCCCCAGCATTTT	CASFPNPPSNQPQHF
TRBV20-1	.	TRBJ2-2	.	TGCAGTGCTAGAGATATCAGTGCGGGGACCAACACCGGGGAGCTGTTTTTT	CSARDISAGTNTGELFF